The entry that follows covers one T cell receptor (beta chain) sequence. These data come from a study of T cells and Merkel cell carcinoma outcomes. The method was immunoSEQ multiplex PCR; TCRdb's version includes in-frame clones alone and lacks a portion of them. The sample holds some 2,000 clones, roughly 81% seen once. This receptor was identified in a human donor with Merkel cell carcinoma. Sequencing was carried out using tumor tissue from Merkel cell carcinoma.

The CDR3 here is CASSPAVQGSNEKLFF. CDR3 DNA sequence: TGTGCCAGCTCACCGGCCGTGCAGGGTTCTAATGAAAAACTGTTTTTT. The J gene is TRBJ1-4, the V gene TRBV18; D possibly corresponds to TRBD1 (5 bases). Trimming left V 3 bases short and J 3 bases short, with 14 bases between. CDR3 size: 16 residues. Germline CDR1 and CDR2: KGHSH and LQKENI.